A selection of T cell receptor beta chains follows, all from one sample in a study of blood T cell repertoires in COVID-19. Generated by immunoSEQ multiplex PCR, the TCRdb table keeps only in-frame clones and is missing some. Found here are over 150,000 clones, around 86% of them singletons; the top ten hold over 2%. Source material: peripheral blood. The receptor source for this set is a woman older than 75 with COVID-19, enrolled during active disease. Both conserved end residues are part of each CDR3. D genes are given only for firm matches. Rows give clone size only sometimes, using once, few, many, or a class for an expanded clone.

>-|TRBV9|TRBD1|17|TRBJ2-3
CASSPPSSGTGQDTQYF
TGTGCCAGCAGCCCCCCGTCATCCGGGACAGGGCAAGATACGCAGTATTTT
>-|TRBV28|TRBD1|12|TRBJ1-2
CASNRGNYGYTF
TGTGCCAGTAACAGGGGGAACTATGGCTACACCTTC
>few|TRBV5-1|-|14|TRBJ1-1
CASSLGASNTEAFF
TGCGCCAGCAGCTTGGGAGCCTCAAACACTGAAGCTTTCTTT
>-|TRBV10-3|TRBD2|15|TRBJ2-5
CAGGGSRNHQETQYF
TGTGCCGGGGGGGGATCTCGTAACCACCAAGAGACCCAGTACTTC
>-|TRBV11-2|-|15|TRBJ1-4
CASSLDREFNEKLFF
TGTGCCAGCAGCTTAGACAGGGAATTTAATGAAAAACTGTTTTTT
>-|TRBV7-2|TRBD2|16|TRBJ2-5
CASSLSVTSVKETQYF
TGTGCCAGCAGCTTATCAGTTACTAGCGTAAAAGAGACCCAGTACTTC
>once|TRBV19|-|13|TRBJ2-3
CASRDTSTDTQYF
TGTGCCAGTAGGGACACTAGCACAGATACGCAGTATTTT
>-|TRBV6-2/TRBV6-3|TRBD2|16|TRBJ2-3
CASSPGLAGGSDTQYF
TGTGCCAGCAGCCCTGGACTAGCGGGAGGGTCAGATACGCAGTATTTT
>-|TRBV28|TRBD2|15|TRBJ2-2
CASTPSGRAPGELFF
TGTGCCAGCACACCTAGCGGGAGGGCCCCCGGGGAGCTGTTTTTT
>-|TRBV6-2/TRBV6-3|-|12|TRBJ1-1
CASSSQTTEAFF
TGTGCCAGCAGTTCTCAAACAACTGAAGCTTTCTTT
>-|TRBV28|-|13|TRBJ2-7
CASTRSRPYEQYF
TGTGCCAGCACAAGGAGCAGACCCTACGAGCAGTACTTC
>-|TRBV27|TRBD1|16|TRBJ1-1
CASKRDRWGENTEAFF
TGTGCCAGCAAGAGGGACAGGTGGGGGGAGAACACTGAAGCTTTCTTT
>-|TRBV28|-|14|TRBJ1-1
CASIPEEGWTEAFF
TGTGCCAGCATCCCCGAGGAGGGGTGGACTGAAGCTTTCTTT
>-|TRBV5-1|TRBD1|16|TRBJ1-4
CASSLEGQGTNEKLFF
TGCGCCAGCAGCTTGGAAGGACAGGGAACTAATGAAAAACTGTTTTTT
>-|TRBV7-9|TRBD2|13|TRBJ2-3
CASGTSGTDTQYF
TGTGCCAGCGGGACTAGCGGCACAGATACGCAGTATTTT
>-|TRBV19|TRBD2|14|TRBJ2-7
CASSISGGLGEQYF
TGTGCCAGTAGTATATCGGGAGGCCTGGGCGAGCAGTACTTC
>-|TRBV2|-|12|TRBJ1-5
CASSEGGQPQHF
TGTGCCAGCAGTGAGGGAGGTCAGCCCCAGCATTTT
>-|TRBV5-1|-|15|TRBJ2-5
CASSLTSRTQETQYF
TGCGCCAGCAGCTTGACTAGCAGGACCCAAGAGACCCAGTACTTC
>-|TRBV15|-|15|TRBJ1-2
CATSRDQNVNYGYTF
TGTGCCACCAGCAGAGATCAGAACGTAAACTATGGCTACACCTTC
>-|TRBV9|-|14|TRBJ1-1
CASSSGDLNTEAFF
TGTGCCAGCAGCTCGGGGGACCTCAACACTGAAGCTTTCTTT
>-|TRBV9|-|12|TRBJ1-2
CASSTAAYGYTF
TGTGCCAGCAGCACGGCGGCCTATGGCTACACCTTC
>-|TRBV7-9|-|19|TRBJ2-3
CASVMSGESSMGRADTQYF
TGTGCCAGCGTCATGTCGGGGGAGTCTAGTATGGGCCGCGCAGATACGCAGTATTTT
>-|TRBV6-5|-|14|TRBJ1-4
CASSRTRTNEKLFF
TGTGCCAGCAGTAGAACGAGGACTAATGAAAAACTGTTTTTT
>once|TRBV20-1|TRBD2|14|TRBJ2-3
CSASALAGEGQQYF
TGCAGTGCTAGTGCCCTAGCGGGAGAAGGTCAGCAGTATTTT
>once|TRBV7-2|-|14|TRBJ1-5
CASSPSGYRQPQHF
TGTGCCAGCAGCCCATCCGGGTACCGTCAGCCCCAGCATTTT
>few|TRBV7-2|-|18|TRBJ2-7
CASSVSPFRGTGLHEQYF
TGTGCCAGCAGCGTAAGCCCCTTTCGGGGGACCGGTTTACACGAGCAGTACTTC
>-|TRBV5-1|-|12|TRBJ2-2
CASTPVDGELFF
TGCGCCAGCACTCCAGTCGACGGGGAGCTGTTTTTT
>-|TRBV28|TRBD1|16|TRBJ1-2
CASSSAFQGAWYGYTF
TGTGCCAGCAGTTCCGCATTTCAGGGGGCATGGTATGGCTACACCTTC
>-|TRBV19|TRBD1|18|TRBJ1-5
CASRIRDRGRAPNQPQHF
TGTGCCAGTAGAATACGGGACAGAGGAAGGGCCCCAAATCAGCCCCAGCATTTT
>-|TRBV5-6|TRBD2|18|TRBJ2-2
CASSLAVGTSGSTGELFF
TGTGCCAGCAGCTTGGCCGTCGGGACTAGCGGGAGCACCGGGGAGCTGTTTTTT
>-|TRBV5-1|-|16|TRBJ2-2
CASSFGDTTNTGELFF
TGCGCCAGCAGCTTTGGGGACACCACGAACACCGGGGAGCTGTTTTTT
>few|TRBV21-1|-|16|TRBJ2-7
CASSKQALPFSYEQYF
TGTGCCAGCAGCAAACAAGCACTGCCGTTCTCCTACGAGCAGTACTTC
>once|TRBV28|TRBD1|15|TRBJ2-7
CASRQSDRGAYEQYF
TGTGCCAGCAGGCAGAGTGACAGGGGGGCGTACGAGCAGTACTTC
>few|TRBV14|-|17|TRBJ1-3
CASSQAYRQGQGNTIYF
TGTGCCAGCAGCCAAGCTTATCGTCAGGGCCAGGGAAACACCATATATTTT
>-|TRBV20-1|TRBD2|15|TRBJ2-1
CSASRSAGGGNEQFF
TGCAGTGCTAGTAGGTCAGCGGGAGGGGGCAATGAGCAGTTCTTC
>-|TRBV21-1|-|16|TRBJ2-7
CASRGPRGCSSYEQYF
TGTGCCAGCCGGGGCCCCAGGGGCTGTAGCTCCTACGAGCAGTACTTC
>-|TRBV29-1|-|9|TRBJ1-1
CSVLEGAFF
TGCAGCGTACTGGAGGGAGCTTTCTTT
>-|TRBV5-1|TRBD2|15|TRBJ2-3
CASSLSSGLTDTQYF
TGCGCCAGCAGCTTATCTAGCGGATTAACAGATACGCAGTATTTT
>-|TRBV5-8|-|14|TRBJ1-5
CASTPDSQNQPQHF
TGTGCCAGCACCCCGGACAGTCAAAATCAGCCCCAGCATTTT
>-|TRBV5-1|-|14|TRBJ2-3
CASSLDGSTDTQYF
TGCGCCAGCAGCTTGGACGGTAGCACAGATACGCAGTATTTT
>-|TRBV3-1/TRBV3-2|-|12|TRBJ1-4
CASSQLREKLFF
TGTGCCAGCAGCCAATTGCGCGAAAAACTGTTTTTT
>-|TRBV15|-|13|TRBJ2-7
CATSETYSYEQYF
TGTGCCACCAGCGAGACATATTCCTACGAGCAGTACTTC
>-|TRBV28|-|15|TRBJ1-6
CASTPRGSENSPLHF
TGTGCCAGCACCCCCCGAGGCAGCGAAAATTCACCCCTCCACTTT
>-|TRBV4-3|TRBD1|14|TRBJ2-7
CASSQETGVYEQYF
TGCGCCAGCAGCCAGGAGACAGGGGTATACGAGCAGTACTTC
>-|TRBV28|-|13|TRBJ2-5
CASEGTNQETQYF
TGTGCCAGCGAAGGGACAAACCAAGAGACCCAGTACTTC
>-|TRBV7-9|TRBD1|14|TRBJ1-4
CASSFSDRGGKLFF
TGTGCCAGCAGCTTCTCGGACAGGGGAGGGAAACTGTTTTTT
>-|TRBV5-5|-|16|TRBJ1-3
CASSRAGSPSGNTIYF
TGTGCCAGCAGCCGGGCGGGTTCTCCCTCTGGAAACACCATATATTTT
>-|TRBV11-1|TRBD2|16|TRBJ2-5
CASSPRLAGGSLRQYF
TGTGCCAGCAGCCCTAGACTAGCGGGAGGCTCGCTTCGCCAGTACTTC
>once|TRBV6-5|-|14|TRBJ1-1
CASVMGNRGTEAFF
TGTGCCAGCGTCATGGGTAACCGGGGCACTGAAGCTTTCTTT
>-|TRBV5-5|-|14|TRBJ1-5
CASSLIWGDQPQHF
TGTGCCAGCAGCTTGATATGGGGAGATCAGCCCCAGCATTTT
>-|TRBV5-4|-|14|TRBJ1-3
CASSLGVSGNTIYF
TGTGCCAGCAGCTTAGGGGTATCTGGAAACACCATATATTTT
>-|TRBV6-5|TRBD2|15|TRBJ2-5
CASKPGAGGPETQYF
TGTGCCAGCAAACCCGGAGCGGGAGGGCCGGAGACCCAGTACTTC
>-|TRBV6-2/TRBV6-3|-|13|TRBJ1-5
CASSRQYNQPQHF
TGTGCCAGCAGTCGACAGTACAATCAGCCCCAGCATTTT
>many|TRBV29-1|-|12|TRBJ2-7
CSADTDSTEQYF
TGCAGCGCCGATACTGACAGCACCGAGCAGTACTTC
>-|TRBV3-1/TRBV3-2|-|13|TRBJ2-1
CASSGGPPNEQFF
TGTGCCAGCAGCGGAGGCCCGCCCAATGAGCAGTTCTTC